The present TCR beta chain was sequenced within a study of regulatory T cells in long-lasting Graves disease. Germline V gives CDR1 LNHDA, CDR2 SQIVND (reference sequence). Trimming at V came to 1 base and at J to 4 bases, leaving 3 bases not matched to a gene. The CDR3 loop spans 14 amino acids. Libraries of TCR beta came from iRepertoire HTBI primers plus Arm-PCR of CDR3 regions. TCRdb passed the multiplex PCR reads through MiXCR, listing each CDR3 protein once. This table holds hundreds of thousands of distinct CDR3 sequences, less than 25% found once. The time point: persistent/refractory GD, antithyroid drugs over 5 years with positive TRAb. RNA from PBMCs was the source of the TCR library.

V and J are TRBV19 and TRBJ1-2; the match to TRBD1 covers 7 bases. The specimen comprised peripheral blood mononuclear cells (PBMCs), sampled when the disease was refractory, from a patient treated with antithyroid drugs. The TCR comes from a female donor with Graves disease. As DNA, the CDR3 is TGTGCCAGTAGTATAGCCCGGGACAGCTATGGCTACACCTTC. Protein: CASSIARDSYGYTF.